A single sample is the source of the 11 T cell receptor beta chains below, sequenced in a study of T-cell memory formation after mild COVID-19 (dated by TCRdb to the early 2020s). Library preparation was by 5' RACE. TCRdb shows the sequencer as Illumina NovaSeq 6000. In-frame beta chains were kept once TCRdb had trimmed the public reads at Q25 with fastp and called clones with MiXCR. A single entry per CDR3 protein holds the most common genes and DNA from its merged rows. In this sample the table shows roughly 350,000 distinct CDR3 sequences, approximately 13% of which occur a single time. Clones ranked in the top ten supply 22% of the sample. The sequencing sample was made of PBMCs or a T cell subset sorted from them (not recorded which). Receptors were obtained from a man aged 18 to 35 who had mild COVID-19 (a few samples of this study predate the infection). The sample titles of this study are shuffled in the database, so cell type and time point are left out; the donor was told from shared clones.

This clonotype showed up just a few times. This chain uses TRBV18 with TRBJ1-1, with D possibly being TRBD1 (5 bases). V was trimmed by 4 bases and J by 7 bases, leaving 22 bases between them. This CDR3 region has 16 residues. Germline loops: CDR1 KGHSH, CDR2 LQKENI. CDR3 sequence reads: CASSLVHGGTDHEAFF. The CDR3 DNA reads as TGTGCCAGCTCACTAGTCCATGGAGGGACCGATCATGAAGCTTTCTTT.

The gene calls are TRBV2 and TRBJ2-7; TRBD1 matches at 7 bases. Germline CDR1 SNHLY, CDR2 FYNNEI. J lost 2 bases, V lost 8 bases, and 3 bases had no gene match. The CDR3 has 12 residues. This chain's CDR3 is CASAQGAYEQYF. The CDR3 nucleotides read TGTGCCAGCGCCCAGGGGGCCTACGAGCAGTACTTC.

In its sample, this clonotype was seen a few times. The chain links TRBV6-6 to TRBJ1-2; 9 bases are shared with TRBD1. The germline V gene encodes CDR1 MNHNY and CDR2 SVGAGI (reference sequence). Trimming cost V 5 bases and J 8 bases; bases outside gene matches: 9. The length of the CDR3 is 14 residues. The CDR3 DNA sequence: TGTGCCAGCAGTAAGAACAGGGGGCATCTGGGCTACACCTTC. Its protein is CASSKNRGHLGYTF.

This clonotype was found a few times. This chain joins TRBV28 and TRBJ2-5, with 9 bases identical to TRBD2. CDR1 is MDHEN, CDR2 SYDVKM, per germline. The CDR3 loop spans 15 amino acids. After removal of 3 bases from V and 0 bases from J, the junction contained 2 bases not matched to a gene. CDR3 nucleotides: TGTGCCAGCAGTTTTGTAGCGGGGGACCAAGAGACCCAGTACTTC. This sequence encodes CASSFVAGDQETQYF. Full variable domain (rest looked up from reference TRBV28 and TRBJ2-5): DVKVTQSSRYLVKRTGEKVFLECVQDMDHENMFWYRQDPGLGLRLIYFSYDVKMKEKGDIPEGYSVSREKKERFSLILESASTNQTSMYLCASSFVAGDQETQYFGPGTRLLVL.

This clonotype was recorded a few times. The rearrangement joins TRBV7-8 to TRBJ2-1, with TRBD1 matching over 10 bases. With V trimmed by 4 bases and J by 8 bases, 8 bases remained unmatched. There are 15 residues in the CDR3. Germline CDR1 is SGHVS and CDR2 is FQNEAQ. CDR3 in amino acids: CASSSGTGVSYEQFF. The DNA for the CDR3 is TGTGCCAGCAGCTCCGGGACAGGGGTGAGCTATGAGCAGTTCTTC.

This clonotype was seen a handful of times. This chain uses TRBV5-4 with TRBJ2-5; D is perhaps TRBD1 (6 bases). Germline V gene lookup returns CDR1 SGHNT and CDR2 YYREEE (reference sequence). The CDR3 sequence is 15 residues long. V lost 5 bases to trimming and J lost 2 bases, with 16 bases between them. The CDR3 nucleotides are TGTGCCAGCAGTCTATCCCAGGGGTATCAAGAGACCCAGTACTTC. This sequence encodes CASSLSQGYQETQYF.

There are a few counts of this clonotype. This chain connects TRBV10-3 to TRBJ2-1, with D possibly TRBD2 on 6 matching bases. Trimming took 0 bases from V and 1 from J, leaving 13 bases between them. Germline V lookup: CDR1 ENHRY, CDR2 SYGVKD. This CDR3 is 17 amino acids long. The CDR3 sequence is CAISESRRVRSYNEQFF. CDR3 nucleotide sequence: TGTGCCATCAGTGAGTCGCGGAGGGTAAGATCCTACAATGAGCAGTTCTTC.

This clonotype was detected only a few times. This rearrangement joins TRBV18 to TRBJ1-5; 7 bases map to TRBD1. Germline assignment: CDR1 KGHSH and CDR2 LQKENI. With 3 bases clipped from V and 3 bases from J, the junction kept 5 bases outside the gene matches. The CDR3 extends over 15 amino acids. CDR3 region: CASSPRTGPNQPQHF. Written as DNA, the CDR3 is TGTGCCAGCTCACCCCGGACAGGACCCAATCAGCCCCAGCATTTT. Looking up the rest from reference TRBV18 and TRBJ1-5 gives the full variable domain: NAGVMQNPRHLVRRRGQEARLRCSPMKGHSHVYWYRQLPEEGLKFMVYLQKENIIDESGMPKERFSAEFPKEGPSILRIQQVVRGDSAAYFCASSPRTGPNQPQHFGDGTRLSIL.

This clonotype was found a few times. V usage is TRBV29-1 and J usage is TRBJ1-1; D may be TRBD1 (5 bases). The V gene's germline CDR1 is SQVTM and CDR2 ANQGSEA. This CDR3 has 12 amino acids. The V end lost 6 bases, the J end lost 1 base, and 9 bases lay between the germline ends. CDR3 nucleotide sequence: TGCAGCGTGGGGGGAGGGAACACTGAAGCTTTCTTT. Translated: CSVGGGNTEAFF.

This clonotype has just a few counts. The V gene is TRBV18, the J gene TRBJ2-7, with D possibly being TRBD1 (7 bases). CDR3 size: 14 residues. V was cut by 2 bases and J by 7 bases, with 15 bases left in between. The germline CDR1 and CDR2 sequences are KGHSH and LQKENI. The CDR3 spells CASSPMAGGREQYF. The CDR3 DNA follows: TGTGCCAGCTCACCAATGGCAGGGGGGCGGGAGCAGTACTTC.

This clonotype was seen a handful of times. This chain joins TRBV5-5 and TRBJ1-1; 7 bases fit TRBD1. Per the germline V gene, CDR1 is SGHKS and CDR2 is YYEKEE (reference sequence). J lost 11 bases, V lost 5 bases, and 36 bases had no gene match. CDR3 length: 21 amino acids. The CDR3 DNA is TGTGCCAGCAGAACCGGGACAGACTATTCGTTGTATCGGCTTAACCCCCATGACGCTTTCTTT. It codes for CASRTGTDYSLYRLNPHDAFF.